Below, 30 T cell receptor beta chains from the same sample are listed, as sequenced in a study of blood T cell repertoires in COVID-19 (dated by TCRdb to about 2020). Library method: the immunoSEQ multiplex PCR assay. TCRdb carries this immuneACCESS record with in-frame sequences only. Its versions omit some clonotypes, under half of them owing to an unresolved V gene in the studies checked, with the rest unexplained. This sample lists about 210,000 clones; about nine tenths were detected once. Around 0.76% of the sample lies in the top ten. The source material was peripheral blood. All receptors come from a woman in her seventies with acute or convalescent COVID-19.

This chain uses TRBV7-6 with TRBJ2-1; 10 nucleotides align to TRBD1. This CDR3 is 15 amino acids long. CDR1 and CDR2 from the germline V gene are SGHVS and FNYEAQ. V dropped 1 base and J dropped 9; count of bases not matched to a gene: 6. The CDR3 DNA reads TGTGCCAGCAGCTTAGTGGGGACAGGGGAGTTTGAGCAGTTCTTC. This codes for CASSLVGTGEFEQFF.

The chain employs TRBV28 and TRBJ2-7; TRBD1 matches at 9 bases. The CDR3 runs to 14 residues. V trimming: 6 bases; J trimming: 2 bases; junction bases outside the gene matches: 5. Germline lookup yields CDR1 MDHEN and CDR2 SYDVKM. Here the CDR3 reads CASRGQGLTYEQYF. CDR3 nucleotides: TGTGCCAGCAGGGGACAGGGTTTAACCTACGAGCAGTACTTC.

The V gene is TRBV5-4, the J gene TRBJ2-1; maybe TRBD1 (6 bases). CDR3 length: 15 amino acids. CDR1 is SGHNT and CDR2 is YYREEE in the germline V gene (reference sequence). V lost 0 bases and J 4 bases, leaving 11 bases between the germline ends. The chain's CDR3 is CASSLVGQSYNEQFF. The CDR3 nucleotides read TGTGCCAGCAGCTTGGTTGGACAGAGTTACAATGAGCAGTTCTTC.

The chain combines TRBV29-1 with TRBJ2-1; 7 positions match TRBD1. Germline trimming cut 7 bases from V and 6 bases from J; bases unmatched to any gene: 3. CDR3 length: 11 residues. CDR1 and CDR2 from the germline V gene are SQVTM and ANQGSEA. The CDR3 loop is CSGDRSNEQFF. The CDR3 region has the DNA TGCAGCGGGGACAGATCCAATGAGCAGTTCTTC.

This sequence joins TRBV2 and TRBJ2-5; 10 nucleotides match TRBD1. The trim removed 6 bases at V and 5 bases at J, leaving 6 bases unmatched. CDR1 and CDR2 from the germline V gene are SNHLY and FYNNEI. This CDR3 has 14 residues. The CDR3 here is CASRTGGLKETQYF. The CDR3 coding sequence is TGTGCCAGCAGGACAGGGGGCTTGAAGGAGACCCAGTACTTC.

This clone was detected a few times. The chain couples TRBV7-9 to TRBJ1-2, with a weak D call TRBD1 (6 bases). Germline CDR1 and CDR2: SEHNR and FQNEAQ (reference sequence). CDR3 length equals 16 residues. Trimming stripped 3 bases from V and 4 bases from J, with 18 bases between. Written as DNA, the CDR3 is TGTGCCAGCAGCTTCTCCGGGACAAACCCTGTCTATGGCTACACCTTC. It encodes CASSFSGTNPVYGYTF.

The V and J genes are TRBV5-4 and TRBJ2-5; 7 nucleotides match TRBD1. Germline CDR1 and CDR2: SGHNT and YYREEE (reference sequence). This CDR3 spans 15 amino acids. V dropped 4 bases and J dropped 4; count of bases not matched to a gene: 10. This CDR3 reads CASSPRTGVGETQYF. The CDR3 DNA follows: TGTGCCAGCAGCCCAAGAACAGGGGTAGGAGAGACCCAGTACTTC.

This clone has a single count. This rearrangement joins TRBV3-1 (or the pseudogene TRBV3-2) to TRBJ1-2; perhaps TRBD1 as D (5 bases). CDR3 length equals 14 residues. The ends were cut back, 6 bases at V and 8 bases at J, with 19 bases in the middle. Germline V gene lookup returns CDR1 LGHDT and CDR2 YNNKEL (reference sequence). This CDR3 reads CASRPGGDPGGYTF. In nucleotides, the CDR3 is TGTGCCAGCAGGCCCGGGGGGGACCCGGGGGGCTACACCTTC.

Details on this clone: This specimen includes other DNA sequences encoding the same CDR3. The chain uses TRBV7-2 and TRBJ2-5; TRBD2 matches 16 bases. Germline V gene lookup returns CDR1 SGHTA and CDR2 FQGNSA. The CDR3 is made up of 17 amino acids. With 3 bases clipped from V and 5 bases from J, the junction kept 6 bases outside the gene matches. CDR3 nucleotide sequence: TGTGCCAGCAGCTTGGGACTAGCGGGAGGGAGGCGGGAGACCCAGTACTTC. Its translation is CASSLGLAGGRRETQYF.

The chain joins TRBV5-1 to TRBJ1-2; D is perhaps TRBD1 (6 bases). CDR1 is SGHRS, CDR2 YFSETQ, per germline. CDR3 length equals 16 residues. V lost 4 bases and J lost 3, with 19 bases in between. DNA of the CDR3: TGCGCCAGCAGCGACCTCCCAACAGGGACGGACTATGGCTACACCTTC. Residues: CASSDLPTGTDYGYTF.

The chain links TRBV6-6 to TRBJ2-7; D unclear. Germline V gene data show CDR1 as MNHNY and CDR2 as SVGAGI (reference sequence). This CDR3 region has 14 residues. Trimming took 4 bases from V and 0 from J, leaving 10 bases between them. CDR3 in DNA: TGTGCCAGCAGTTTGGCGGAGAGCTCCTACGAGCAGTACTTC. Its protein product is CASSLAESSYEQYF.

This clone appeared once. The chain recombines TRBV6-5 with TRBJ2-1; the match to TRBD1 covers 9 bases. The V gene end was trimmed by 6 bases and the J gene end by 5 bases; junction bases not matched to a gene: 5. CDR3 length: 14 residues. The germline V gene has CDR1 MNHEY and CDR2 SVGAGI. The CDR3 sequence is CASRRTGVNNEQFF. The CDR3 nucleotides read TGTGCCAGCAGACGGACAGGGGTTAACAATGAGCAGTTCTTC.

This chain uses TRBV10-2 with TRBJ1-1, with D maybe TRBD1 (5 bases). The CDR3 sequence is 14 residues long. The germline gives CDR1 WSHSY, CDR2 SAAADI. V lost 7 bases to trimming and J lost 4 bases, with 16 bases between them. CDR3 protein: CASTPQVGGTEAFF. CDR3 in DNA: TGCGCCAGCACTCCCCAGGTCGGGGGCACTGAAGCTTTCTTT.

The chain recombines TRBV28 with TRBJ1-5; D perhaps matches TRBD1 (6 bases). The V and J ends lost 5 bases and 5 bases respectively, with 16 bases between them. The germline V gene encodes CDR1 MDHEN and CDR2 SYDVKM. The CDR3 spans 15 residues. CDR3 region: CASSPGTLGDQPQHF. For the CDR3, the DNA is TGTGCCAGCAGTCCCGGGACACTGGGTGATCAGCCCCAGCATTTT.

The rearrangement joins TRBV9 to TRBJ1-2, with 7 bases that match TRBD1. This CDR3 region has 14 residues. The V gene's germline CDR1 is SGDLS and CDR2 YYNGEE. With 5 bases clipped from V and 8 bases from J, the junction kept 12 bases outside the gene matches. The CDR3 DNA sequence: TGTGCCAGCAGAACCGGGACAGCCCTGTCGGGCTACACCTTC. Its protein is CASRTGTALSGYTF.

The chain recombines TRBV2 with TRBJ2-2; 7 bases agree with TRBD1. V dropped 4 bases and J dropped 0; count of bases not matched to a gene: 2. Germline V gene sequence: CDR1 SNHLY, CDR2 FYNNEI. The CDR3 contains 15 residues. CDR3 amino acids: CASSAGTANTGELFF. The CDR3 bases are TGTGCCAGCAGTGCCGGGACAGCGAACACCGGGGAGCTGTTTTTT.

Notes on this clone: This specimen includes other DNA sequences encoding the same CDR3. The rearrangement joins TRBV2 to TRBJ1-2; D unresolved. Per the germline V gene, CDR1 is SNHLY and CDR2 is FYNNEI. The V and J ends lost 0 bases and 8 bases respectively, with 10 bases between them. The CDR3 sequence is 13 residues long. The CDR3 protein is CASSEALRGGYTF. For the CDR3, the DNA is TGTGCCAGCAGTGAAGCGCTTCGTGGCGGCTACACCTTC.

The V and J genes are TRBV15 and TRBJ2-7; the D is unclear. The V end was cut by 5 bases, the J end by 5 bases, with 13 bases between. The CDR3 extends over 13 amino acids. Per germline, CDR1 LNHNV and CDR2 YYDKDF (reference sequence). The CDR3 DNA reads TGTGCCACCAGCCTTGCGAGAGTCCACGAGCAGTACTTC. Translation gives CATSLARVHEQYF.

This clone came up a few times. The chain recombines TRBV3-1 (or the pseudogene TRBV3-2) with TRBJ2-5; maybe TRBD2 (5 bases). This CDR3 is built from 15 residues. CDR1 is LGHDT, CDR2 YNNKEL, per germline (reference sequence). V was pared by 3 bases and J by 1 base, with 12 bases between. The CDR3 nucleotides read TGTGCCAGCAGCCAGAATCCGAGCGGCCAAGAGACCCAGTACTTC. Amino acids: CASSQNPSGQETQYF.

On this clone itself: The identical CDR3 is also encoded by other nucleotide sequences in the sample. The chain combines TRBV6-5 with TRBJ1-1; no reliable D call. Germline values: CDR1 MNHEY, CDR2 SVGAGI. The CDR3 spans 13 residues. The V gene lost 5 bases and the J gene lost 7 bases, with 14 bases spanning the gap. DNA for the CDR3: TGTGCCAGCAGTCCCCCCTCCGGTATTGAAGCTTTCTTT. Protein: CASSPPSGIEAFF.

The chain is built from TRBV5-5 and TRBJ1-5; D possibly corresponds to TRBD1 (5 bases). Germline V lookup: CDR1 SGHKS, CDR2 YYEKEE (reference sequence). The CDR3 is 16 amino acids. V shed 4 bases and J shed 0 bases, with 14 bases lying between them. CDR3 amino acids: CASSPVGGYSNQPQHF. CDR3 nucleotide sequence: TGTGCCAGCAGCCCGGTCGGGGGTTATAGCAATCAGCCCCAGCATTTT.

The rearrangement uses TRBV10-3 and TRBJ2-7; weak D call: TRBD2 (5 bases). Looked up from germline, CDR1 is ENHRY and CDR2 is SYGVKD. V dropped 6 bases and J dropped 5 bases, with 11 bases sitting between them. The CDR3 is 12 amino acids. The DNA of the CDR3 is TGTGCCATCAGCGCGGGTAGAGACGAGCAGTACTTC. It translates to CAISAGRDEQYF.

V and J are TRBV6-2 or TRBV6-3 and TRBJ2-5; 8 bases line up with TRBD2. In germline, CDR1 is MNHEY, CDR2 SVGEGT. J gave up 6 bases and V 3 bases, and 6 bases lay outside the gene matches. This CDR3 is built from 14 residues. This chain's CDR3 is CASSYPGLGKTQYF. The CDR3 DNA follows: TGTGCCAGCAGTTATCCGGGACTAGGAAAGACCCAGTACTTC.

The rearrangement joins TRBV5-6 to TRBJ1-3; TRBD1 matches at 7 bases. Losses at the gene ends were 1 base for V and 1 base for J; bases not matched to a gene: 2. CDR1 and CDR2 (germline): SGHDT, YYEEEE. The CDR3 loop spans 15 amino acids. CDR3: CASSLTGDSGNTIYF. In nucleotides, the CDR3 is TGTGCCAGCAGCTTGACAGGGGATTCTGGAAACACCATATATTTT.

The chain recombines TRBV9 with TRBJ1-3; D unresolved. The germline gives CDR1 SGDLS, CDR2 YYNGEE. V shed 3 bases and J shed 0 bases, with 10 bases lying between them. The CDR3 has 15 amino acids. The CDR3: CASSAGSLSGNTIYF. DNA of the CDR3: TGTGCCAGCAGCGCGGGTTCCCTCTCTGGAAACACCATATATTTT. Combining the CDR3 with reference TRBV9 and TRBJ1-3 gives the whole variable domain DSGVTQTPKHLITATGQRVTLRCSPRSGDLSVYWYQQSLDQGLQFLIQYYNGEERAKGNILERFSAQQFPDLHSELNLSSLELGDSALYFCASSAGSLSGNTIYFGEGSWLTVV.

This clone was seen just once. The chain is built from TRBV21-1 and TRBJ2-7; the table's TRBD2 call for D was not verified on the DNA. TRBV21-1 is recorded as a pseudogene. CDR3 length: 19 amino acids. CDR3 region: CASSKVPTTVRLYSYEQYF. CDR3 coding DNA: TGTGCCAGCAGCAAAGTGCCAACTACTGTGAGACTTTACTCCTACGAGCAGTACTTC.

Only one count was recorded for this clone. The J gene is TRBJ2-7, the V gene TRBV7-8, with D perhaps matching TRBD2 (6 bases). Germline values: CDR1 SGHVS, CDR2 FQNEAQ. V dropped 1 base and J dropped 3 bases, with 10 bases sitting between them. The CDR3 is 14 residues long. The CDR3, as DNA: TGTGCCAGCAGCTTAGACGGGCGGGACTACGAGCAGTACTTC. It codes for CASSLDGRDYEQYF.

V is TRBV5-6 and J is TRBJ1-4, with 8 positions matching TRBD1. The V gene end was trimmed by 4 bases and the J gene end by 1 base; junction bases not matched to a gene: 6. CDR3 length: 16 amino acids. Germline CDR1 and CDR2: SGHDT and YYEEEE. DNA of the CDR3: TGTGCCAGCAGCCCACAGACAGGGGAAACTAATGAAAAACTGTTTTTT. It encodes CASSPQTGETNEKLFF.

This chain joins TRBV6-5 and TRBJ1-2, with TRBD1 matching over 9 bases. The CDR3 is 14 amino acids. With V trimmed by 2 bases and J by 5 bases, 3 bases remained unmatched. Germline V gene data show CDR1 as MNHEY and CDR2 as SVGAGI. The CDR3 sequence is CASSYGQGKYGYTF. DNA for the CDR3: TGTGCCAGCAGTTACGGACAGGGGAAGTATGGCTACACCTTC.

This chain uses TRBV10-3 with TRBJ1-1, with D possibly matching TRBD1 (6 bases). Trimming took off 5 bases at V and 4 bases at J, with 14 bases between the two ends. CDR1 is ENHRY, CDR2 SYGVKD, per germline. The CDR3 has 14 residues. CDR3 in DNA: TGTGCCATCAGTTACAGGGAGGGCCTCACTGAAGCTTTCTTT. This translates into CAISYREGLTEAFF.